This T cell receptor (beta chain) was identified during a study of cytomegalovirus exposure and HLA in healthy donors. Study-wide background: Of over 350 genotyped donors, 80% to 85% grouped in the Caucasian-associated ancestry cluster.

V gave up 4 bases and J gave up 8 bases; unmatched junction bases: 5. The CDR3 sequence is 13 residues long. CDR1 is LGHNA and CDR2 is YNFKEQ in the germline V gene. The PCR was carried out with 60 Vbeta primers and 13 Jbeta primers. Assay used: immunoSEQ multiplex PCR; TCRdb lists only in-frame clones, some missing. The sample carries roughly 220,000 clones, more than 75% recorded once. This TCR derives from a middle-aged woman in good health and CMV-seronegative. V gene TRBV4-2 combines with J gene TRBJ2-1; 7 bases are shared with TRBD1. Sequencing was performed on PBMCs. The CDR3 sequence: CASSLLQGDEQFF. The CDR3 DNA sequence: TGTGCCAGCAGCCTTCTCCAGGGGGATGAGCAGTTCTTC.